Listed here are 29 T cell receptor beta chains from one sample, sequenced in a study of T cell clones after liver transplantation. Clones were sequenced by immunoSEQ multiplex PCR, and TCRdb holds only the in-frame ones, with some missing. Of about 20,000 clones listed, approximately 95% are singletons. The sequencing used CD8+ T cells from blood, collected about 25 months after liver transplant. The receptors were sampled from a human patient who received a liver transplant. The graft donor may be the source of some T cells.

V is TRBV12-2 and J is TRBJ2-2; the table's D call, TRBD2, was not checked against the DNA. TRBV12-2 is listed as a pseudogene. The CDR3 sequence is 13 residues long. CDR3 bases: TGTGCAAGTCGCCCCCCTCCGGCCGGGGAGCTGTTTTTT. It yields the protein CASRPPPAGELFF.

This sequence joins TRBV6-1 and TRBJ2-7, with 7 bases matching TRBD1. The length of the CDR3 is 18 residues. Germline V gene lookup returns CDR1 MNHNS and CDR2 SASEGT. With V trimmed by 4 bases and J by 0 bases, 15 bases remained unmatched. The CDR3: CASSGTGAIRDPSYEQYF. CDR3 in DNA: TGTGCCAGCAGTGGGACAGGAGCTATCCGGGACCCCTCCTACGAGCAGTACTTC.

The chain combines TRBV27 with TRBJ2-5; TRBD1 is a possible D gene (8 bases). Germline loops: CDR1 MNHEY, CDR2 SMNVEV (reference sequence). CDR3 length: 16 residues. Trimming took 2 bases from V and 5 from J, leaving 18 bases between them. CDR3 sequence: CASSLVPYRGGETQYF. As DNA, the CDR3 is TGTGCCAGCAGTTTAGTCCCCTACAGGGGGGGGGAGACCCAGTACTTC.

The chain joins TRBV4-1 to TRBJ2-7; 8 bases are a match to TRBD2. CDR1 and CDR2 from the germline V gene are MGHRA and YSYEKL. J gave up 5 bases and V 4 bases, and 10 bases lay outside the gene matches. The CDR3 loop spans 15 amino acids. CDR3 sequence: CASSLTGTSIDEQYF. CDR3 nucleotides: TGCGCCAGCAGCCTGACCGGGACTAGTATAGACGAGCAGTACTTC.

This clone was found once. The chain recombines TRBV7-8 with TRBJ2-1; D ambiguous. Germline lookup yields CDR1 SGHVS and CDR2 FQNEAQ. The CDR3 extends over 16 amino acids. V was pared by 5 bases and J by 1 base, with 15 bases between. CDR3 in amino acids: CASSPRAGTSYNEQFF. The CDR3 DNA is TGTGCCAGCAGCCCCCGGGCAGGCACTTCCTACAATGAGCAGTTCTTC.

The J gene is TRBJ2-5, the V gene TRBV27; D ambiguous. CDR1 and CDR2 from the germline V gene are MNHEY and SMNVEV (reference sequence). This CDR3 has 14 amino acids. V lost 4 bases to trimming and J lost 4 bases, with 13 bases between them. The CDR3 bases are TGTGCCAGCAGTTCACCGGTCCTGGGAGAGACCCAGTACTTC. As protein: CASSSPVLGETQYF.

The chain couples TRBV13 to TRBJ2-1; the match to TRBD2 covers 9 bases. This CDR3 is built from 18 residues. CDR1 is PRHDT, CDR2 FYEKMQ, per germline (reference sequence). The junction had 17 bases not matched to a gene; V was cut back by 4 bases and J by 7 bases. The CDR3 bases are TGTGCCAGCAGCTCGGCGGGAGGGACCACGGGAGGGTTAAATGAGCAGTTCTTC. It translates to CASSSAGGTTGGLNEQFF.

This chain uses TRBV7-9 with TRBJ1-2, with D maybe TRBD1 (6 bases). The CDR3 is 13 amino acids. Germline V gene lookup returns CDR1 SEHNR and CDR2 FQNEAQ (reference sequence). Trimming left V 6 bases short and J 5 bases short, with 13 bases between. The CDR3 region has the DNA TGTGCCAGCAGGGCGGACAGTAAATATGGCTACACCTTC. Amino acid sequence: CASRADSKYGYTF. Filled out from reference TRBV7-9 and TRBJ1-2, the complete variable domain reads DTGVSQNPRHKITKRGQNVTFRCDPISEHNRLYWYRQTLGQGPEFLTYFQNEAQLEKSRLLSDRFSAERPKGSFSTLEIQRTEQGDSAMYLCASRADSKYGYTFGSGTRLTVV.

The rearrangement links TRBV11-2 to TRBJ2-5, with 8 bases matching TRBD1. The length of the CDR3 is 15 residues. The junction had 4 bases not matched to a gene; V was cut back by 0 bases and J by 4 bases. CDR1 is SGHAT, CDR2 FQNNGV, per germline. The CDR3 DNA follows: TGTGCCAGCAGCTTAGAAAGCGGACAGGGAGAGACCCAGTACTTC. Its translation: CASSLESGQGETQYF.

This chain links TRBV5-4 with TRBJ2-1; D gene unclear. Germline lookup yields CDR1 SGHNT and CDR2 YYREEE (reference sequence). Trimming shortened V by 2 bases and J by 7 bases, and 7 bases separated the two germline ends. CDR3 length: 12 amino acids. The CDR3 DNA follows: TGTGCCAGCAGCTTAGTACCTAATGAGCAGTTCTTC. Its protein is CASSLVPNEQFF.

In DNA, the CDR3 is TGTGCCAGCAGTAAAAGGGGTTACACAGATACGCAGTATTTT. It translates to CASSKRGYTDTQYF. The chain couples TRBV27 to TRBJ2-3; tentatively, D is TRBD1 (5 bases). CDR1 is MNHEY and CDR2 is SMNVEV in the germline V gene (reference sequence). The length of the CDR3 is 14 residues. With 5 bases removed from V and 2 bases from J, the gap between germline ends came to 11 bases.

The J gene is TRBJ1-2, the V gene TRBV9, with D possibly matching TRBD1 (6 bases). This CDR3 is built from 15 residues. Trimming left V 4 bases short and J 2 bases short, with 15 bases between. CDR1 is SGDLS, CDR2 YYNGEE, per germline. CDR3 coding DNA: TGTGCCAGCAGCCCAGGACAGTCTAACAACTATGGCTACACCTTC. The encoded protein is CASSPGQSNNYGYTF.

This sequence joins TRBV11-2 and TRBJ1-4, with D perhaps matching TRBD1 (6 bases). The V end lost 2 bases, the J end lost 1 base, and 11 bases lay between the germline ends. From germline, CDR1 is SGHAT and CDR2 FQNNGV. The CDR3 has 16 amino acids. The CDR3 region is CASSLLPGQTNEKLFF. CDR3 in DNA: TGTGCCAGCAGCTTATTGCCGGGACAAACTAATGAAAAACTGTTTTTT.

V is TRBV7-8 and J is TRBJ2-1; D perhaps matches TRBD1 (5 bases). Germline V gene data show CDR1 as SGHVS and CDR2 as FQNEAQ. The CDR3 is made up of 14 amino acids. Trimming removed 3 bases from V and 5 bases from J, with 11 bases in between. CDR3 loop: CASSLSGRHNEQFF. CDR3 DNA: TGTGCCAGCAGCTTGTCAGGGCGTCACAATGAGCAGTTCTTC.

This chain uses TRBV27 with TRBJ2-2; TRBD2 agrees at 12 bases. Per the germline V gene, CDR1 is MNHEY and CDR2 is SMNVEV (reference sequence). This CDR3 contains 16 residues. Losses at the gene ends were 3 bases for V and 4 bases for J; bases not matched to a gene: 3. The CDR3 sequence: CASSFGTSGPTGELFF. CDR3 sequence (DNA): TGTGCCAGCAGTTTTGGGACTAGCGGGCCCACCGGGGAGCTGTTTTTT.

This clone came up once. The V gene is TRBV27, the J gene TRBJ2-6; no definite D call. V was shortened by 1 base and J by 0 bases, with 13 bases between the two germline ends. Per germline, CDR1 MNHEY and CDR2 SMNVEV (reference sequence). CDR3 length: 18 residues. As DNA, the CDR3 is TGTGCCAGCAGTTTATGGGCCAGCGAATACTCTGGGGCCAACGTCCTGACTTTC. This sequence encodes CASSLWASEYSGANVLTF.

This chain connects TRBV27 to TRBJ2-1, with a possible D match to TRBD2 (6 bases). V lost 4 bases to trimming and J lost 5 bases, with 12 bases between them. CDR1 MNHEY and CDR2 SMNVEV come from the germline V gene (reference sequence). The CDR3 has 14 amino acids. CDR3 nucleotides: TGTGCCAGCAGTTCAACGGGAGTCGACAATGAGCAGTTCTTC. Translated: CASSSTGVDNEQFF.

The chain links TRBV7-9 to TRBJ2-7; D is ambiguous. The CDR3 has 11 amino acids. Trimming removed 7 bases at V and 3 bases at J, with 7 bases between. The V gene's germline CDR1 is SEHNR and CDR2 FQNEAQ (reference sequence). The CDR3 nucleotides read TGTGCCAGCACCTCGAACTACGAGCAGTACTTC. This translates into CASTSNYEQYF.

The count of this clone is one. The rearrangement joins TRBV28 to TRBJ2-1; TRBD2 agrees at 8 bases. Germline CDR1 MDHEN, CDR2 SYDVKM. J lost 7 bases, V lost 6 bases, and 20 bases had no gene match. The CDR3 runs to 18 residues. CDR3 in DNA: TGTGCCAGCAGACGCCTAACACCAGCGGGAGAACTGGGGAATGAGCAGTTCTTC. Protein sequence: CASRRLTPAGELGNEQFF.

The chain has TRBV27 and TRBJ1-2; 9 bases fit TRBD1. This CDR3 contains 13 residues. V lost 5 bases to trimming and J lost 6 bases; unmatched junction nucleotides: 4. The V gene's germline CDR1 is MNHEY and CDR2 SMNVEV (reference sequence). The DNA for the CDR3 is TGTGCCAGCAGTAGGGACAGGGTCGATGGCTACACCTTC. This encodes CASSRDRVDGYTF.

This chain joins TRBV5-5 and TRBJ2-7; 8 bases line up with TRBD1. The CDR3 contains 15 residues. CDR1 is SGHKS, CDR2 YYEKEE, per germline (reference sequence). J gave up 0 bases and V 4 bases, and 6 bases lay outside the gene matches. The CDR3 protein is CASSPPGQVSYEQYF. DNA for the CDR3: TGTGCCAGCAGCCCCCCGGGACAGGTCTCCTACGAGCAGTACTTC.

This chain uses TRBV10-3 with TRBJ1-2; 10 bases line up with TRBD1. The CDR3 totals 17 residues. Germline V gene sequence: CDR1 ENHRY, CDR2 SYGVKD. Trimming took 0 bases from V and 3 from J; bases not matched to a gene: 7. The CDR3 protein is CAISESGQGVDDYGYTF. The CDR3 nucleotides are TGTGCCATCAGTGAGTCAGGACAGGGGGTGGATGACTATGGCTACACCTTC.

This chain links TRBV7-2 with TRBJ2-5; D not resolved. V was trimmed by 3 bases and J by 2 bases, leaving 10 bases between them. The CDR3 loop spans 14 amino acids. Germline-derived CDR1 and CDR2 are SGHTA and FQGNSA. The CDR3 region is CASSLVGGQETQYF. As DNA, the CDR3 is TGTGCCAGCAGCTTGGTGGGTGGGCAAGAGACCCAGTACTTC.

This clone has more than one count but fewer than ten. The gene calls are TRBV9 and TRBJ2-1, with TRBD2 matching 16 bases. Germline V lookup: CDR1 SGDLS, CDR2 YYNGEE. The length of the CDR3 is 21 residues. Trimming took 3 bases from V and 2 from J; bases not matched to a gene: 14. CDR3: CASSGPPGTSGRAFPYNEQFF. The CDR3 nucleotides are TGTGCCAGCAGCGGACCCCCCGGGACTAGCGGGAGGGCCTTCCCCTACAATGAGCAGTTCTTC.

The V gene is TRBV19, the J gene TRBJ2-2, with TRBD1 identical over 8 bases. CDR3 size: 17 residues. V shed 3 bases, J shed 3 bases, and the junction held 9 bases outside the gene matches. Germline CDR1 LNHDA, CDR2 SQIVND (reference sequence). The CDR3 here is CASSIWMDRVDTGELFF. CDR3 DNA: TGTGCCAGTAGTATTTGGATGGACAGGGTGGACACCGGGGAGCTGTTTTTT.

The genes are TRBV19 and TRBJ2-3; D uncertain. Trimming removed 0 bases at V and 6 bases at J, with 10 bases between. Germline V CDR1 and CDR2: LNHDA, SQIVND (reference sequence). This CDR3 contains 14 residues. As DNA, the CDR3 is TGTGCCAGTAGTATAGATCTCGAGCTGGATACGCAGTATTTT. Translating it yields CASSIDLELDTQYF.

The V gene is TRBV10-2, the J gene TRBJ2-7; D is unresolved. The CDR3 consists of 11 residues. Trimming left V 3 bases short and J 3 bases short, with 3 bases between. Germline CDR1 and CDR2: WSHSY and SAAADI. CDR3: CASSDSYEQYF. CDR3 in DNA: TGCGCCAGCAGTGACAGCTACGAGCAGTACTTC.

The rearrangement uses TRBV20-1 and TRBJ2-1; D unclear. Germline lookup yields CDR1 DFQATT and CDR2 SNEGSKA (reference sequence). V gave up 6 bases and J gave up 10 bases, with 13 bases separating them. CDR3 length: 11 amino acids. The DNA of the CDR3 is TGCAGTGCCCCCGGGCCCGACGAGCAGTTCTTC. The encoded protein is CSAPGPDEQFF.

The chain employs TRBV27 and TRBJ2-7, with 8 nucleotides matching TRBD2. The CDR3 has 14 residues. Germline lookup yields CDR1 MNHEY and CDR2 SMNVEV (reference sequence). Trimming cost V 2 bases and J 2 bases; bases outside gene matches: 2. CDR3 protein: CASSLAGGPYEQYF. The CDR3 nucleotides are TGTGCCAGCAGTTTAGCGGGGGGCCCCTACGAGCAGTACTTC.